This is a list of T cell receptor beta chains from one sample in a study of beta chain features in type 1 diabetes. Sequencing used immunoSEQ multiplex PCR; TCRdb keeps in-frame clones, though not all of them. The data hold 640,000 or so clones, with over 11% observed a single time. Sequenced: naive CD4+ T cells from blood. Receptors were obtained from a man younger than 35 with type 1 diabetes. The CDR3 runs from the conserved cysteine through the conserved F or W. The order of the fields is CDR3 DNA, CDR3 protein, clone size, J gene, D gene, V gene. The D gene is left open where the match is weak. Clone size is given for some rows only: seen once, a few or many times, or a class if the clone is expanded.

CDR3nt: TGTGCCAGCAGCCTGGCCAGGGGGCCCTATGGCTACACCTTC
CDR3aa: CASSLARGPYGYTF
abundance: few
j_gene: TRBJ1-2
d_gene: TRBD1
v_gene: TRBV5-6

CDR3nt: TGTGCCAGCAGTCCTAGCGGGGGCTACAATGAGCAGTTCTTC
CDR3aa: CASSPSGGYNEQFF
abundance: few
j_gene: TRBJ2-1
d_gene: TRBD2
v_gene: TRBV2

CDR3nt: TGCAGTGCTAGAGCCGGATATGGCTACACCTTC
CDR3aa: CSARAGYGYTF
abundance: few
j_gene: TRBJ1-2
d_gene: -
v_gene: TRBV20-1

CDR3nt: TGTGCCAGCAGCCAAGGTGCAGTAGCGGGGGGGCTCGGAGATACGCAGTATTTT
CDR3aa: CASSQGAVAGGLGDTQYF
abundance: -
j_gene: TRBJ2-3
d_gene: TRBD2
v_gene: TRBV4-2

CDR3nt: TGTGCCAGCGGAGGAGCGGCGGATGGCGAGCAGTACTTC
CDR3aa: CASGGAADGEQYF
abundance: -
j_gene: TRBJ2-7
d_gene: -
v_gene: TRBV2

CDR3nt: TGTGCCAGCAGCCAAGGTTGGGTATCCACAAATGAGCAGTTCTTC
CDR3aa: CASSQGWVSTNEQFF
abundance: few
j_gene: TRBJ2-1
d_gene: -
v_gene: TRBV14

CDR3nt: TGTGCCAGCAGCGAGCGGGCAACTGGGGCCAACGTCCTGACTTTC
CDR3aa: CASSERATGANVLTF
abundance: few
j_gene: TRBJ2-6
d_gene: -
v_gene: TRBV9

CDR3nt: TGCGCCAGCAGTCGCTCGAGGGGGGATAGCAATCAGCCCCAGCATTTT
CDR3aa: CASSRSRGDSNQPQHF
abundance: few
j_gene: TRBJ1-5
d_gene: -
v_gene: TRBV23-1

CDR3nt: TGTGCCAGTAGTATAGATCGGGGGAATCAGCCCCAGCATTTT
CDR3aa: CASSIDRGNQPQHF
abundance: -
j_gene: TRBJ1-5
d_gene: -
v_gene: TRBV19

CDR3nt: TGCAGCGTTGTCACTCCCCCGGGAGGACGAGCCGAGCAGTACTTC
CDR3aa: CSVVTPPGGRAEQYF
abundance: -
j_gene: TRBJ2-7
d_gene: TRBD2
v_gene: TRBV29-1

CDR3nt: TGTGCCAGCAGTTACGGGCAGGATAACACTGAAGCTTTCTTT
CDR3aa: CASSYGQDNTEAFF
abundance: -
j_gene: TRBJ1-1
d_gene: -
v_gene: TRBV6-6

CDR3nt: TGTGCCAGCCACGATTACCGGGACAGGGTCACAGATACGCAGTATTTT
CDR3aa: CASHDYRDRVTDTQYF
abundance: few
j_gene: TRBJ2-3
d_gene: TRBD1
v_gene: TRBV18

CDR3nt: TGTGCCAGCAGCAAGGGGTCCCACAATGAGCAGTTCTTC
CDR3aa: CASSKGSHNEQFF
abundance: few
j_gene: TRBJ2-1
d_gene: -
v_gene: TRBV21-1

CDR3nt: TGTGCCAGCACCTCGACTATAACCTCCTACGAGCAGTACTTC
CDR3aa: CASTSTITSYEQYF
abundance: -
j_gene: TRBJ2-7
d_gene: -
v_gene: TRBV6-1

CDR3nt: TGTGCCAGCTCACAACCGGGAGGGTATGGCTACACCTTC
CDR3aa: CASSQPGGYGYTF
abundance: -
j_gene: TRBJ1-2
d_gene: -
v_gene: TRBV18

CDR3nt: TGTGCCAGCAGCTTAGCGGAGACAGGCCACGAGCAGTACTTC
CDR3aa: CASSLAETGHEQYF
abundance: once
j_gene: TRBJ2-7
d_gene: -
v_gene: TRBV7-9

CDR3nt: TGCAGTGCTAGAGGGACAGCACAGTTCTTC
CDR3aa: CSARGTAQFF
abundance: -
j_gene: TRBJ2-1
d_gene: -
v_gene: TRBV20-1

CDR3nt: TGTGCCAGCAGCTACGGACAGCAAGAGACCCAGTACTTC
CDR3aa: CASSYGQQETQYF
abundance: -
j_gene: TRBJ2-5
d_gene: -
v_gene: TRBV13

CDR3nt: TGCGCCGTGAGGAGGACCACCTACGAGCAGTACTTC
CDR3aa: CAVRRTTYEQYF
abundance: -
j_gene: TRBJ2-7
d_gene: -
v_gene: TRBV5-1

CDR3nt: TGTGCCAGCAGTCGACAGATAACTAATCAGCCCCAGCATTTT
CDR3aa: CASSRQITNQPQHF
abundance: few
j_gene: TRBJ1-5
d_gene: -
v_gene: TRBV7-2

CDR3nt: TGCAGCGTTGAGAGGACTCACGGGGAAAAACTGTTTTTT
CDR3aa: CSVERTHGEKLFF
abundance: -
j_gene: TRBJ1-4
d_gene: -
v_gene: TRBV29-1

CDR3nt: TGCGCCAGCAGTCATGACCAGCCTCGGACTAGCGGGAGTTGCAATGAGCAGTTCTTC
CDR3aa: CASSHDQPRTSGSCNEQFF
abundance: few
j_gene: TRBJ2-1
d_gene: TRBD2
v_gene: TRBV23-1

CDR3nt: TGTGCCACCAGCAGAGCCACAGGGGGCTATGGCTACACCTTC
CDR3aa: CATSRATGGYGYTF
abundance: few
j_gene: TRBJ1-2
d_gene: TRBD1
v_gene: TRBV15

CDR3nt: TGTGCCTGGAGCGGGGCTAGCAATCAGCCCCAGCATTTT
CDR3aa: CAWSGASNQPQHF
abundance: few
j_gene: TRBJ1-5
d_gene: -
v_gene: TRBV30

CDR3nt: TGTGCCAGCAGTAGTCAGCGGAGCGGGGGTTGGATGAACACTGAAGCTTTCTTT
CDR3aa: CASSSQRSGGWMNTEAFF
abundance: -
j_gene: TRBJ1-1
d_gene: -
v_gene: TRBV27

CDR3nt: TGTGCCAGCAGCCAATCGGATCGGGCGTTCTTC
CDR3aa: CASSQSDRAFF
abundance: few
j_gene: TRBJ2-1
d_gene: -
v_gene: TRBV4-2

CDR3nt: TGTGCCTGGAGTAAAGGTGGGGATTCACCCCTCCACTTT
CDR3aa: CAWSKGGDSPLHF
abundance: -
j_gene: TRBJ1-6
d_gene: -
v_gene: TRBV30

CDR3nt: TGTGCCAGCAGTACAAGACAGGGGAGTGGTCAGCCCCAGCATTTT
CDR3aa: CASSTRQGSGQPQHF
abundance: few
j_gene: TRBJ1-5
d_gene: TRBD1
v_gene: TRBV6-5

CDR3nt: TGCGCCAGCAGCCAAGGACCCTTGACAGGGGACTATGGCTACACCTTC
CDR3aa: CASSQGPLTGDYGYTF
abundance: -
j_gene: TRBJ1-2
d_gene: TRBD1
v_gene: TRBV4-1

CDR3nt: TGTGCCAGCAGGTTGGCGGGACCCTACGAGCAGTACTTC
CDR3aa: CASRLAGPYEQYF
abundance: few
j_gene: TRBJ2-7
d_gene: -
v_gene: TRBV28

CDR3nt: TGTGCCAGCACCGAGATTGGCGGGGGACCAAGCTCCTATAATTCACCCCTCCACTTT
CDR3aa: CASTEIGGGPSSYNSPLHF
abundance: -
j_gene: TRBJ1-6
d_gene: -
v_gene: TRBV5-6

CDR3nt: TGTGCCAGCAGCTTAGTGGGGCCCGGCAATCAGCCCCAGCATTTT
CDR3aa: CASSLVGPGNQPQHF
abundance: few
j_gene: TRBJ1-5
d_gene: -
v_gene: TRBV7-4

CDR3nt: TGTGCCAGCAGGATTAACTCAGGGGTAGGGACTGAAGCTTTCTTT
CDR3aa: CASRINSGVGTEAFF
abundance: -
j_gene: TRBJ1-1
d_gene: -
v_gene: TRBV6-1

CDR3nt: TGTGCCAGCAGCTTGGGAGGATTGAACACTGAAGCTTTCTTT
CDR3aa: CASSLGGLNTEAFF
abundance: few
j_gene: TRBJ1-1
d_gene: -
v_gene: TRBV7-2

CDR3nt: TGTGCCAGCAGCTTAGTTGGACAGGGGGCGATTAATGAAAAACTGTTTTTT
CDR3aa: CASSLVGQGAINEKLFF
abundance: -
j_gene: TRBJ1-4
d_gene: TRBD1
v_gene: TRBV7-2

CDR3nt: TGTGCCAGCAGCTGGCTCGGCGCCAAAAACATTCAGTACTTC
CDR3aa: CASSWLGAKNIQYF
abundance: -
j_gene: TRBJ2-4
d_gene: -
v_gene: TRBV13

CDR3nt: TGTGCCAGCAGCCTCTCGGGAGGTTACGAGCAGTACTTC
CDR3aa: CASSLSGGYEQYF
abundance: -
j_gene: TRBJ2-7
d_gene: TRBD2
v_gene: TRBV4-2

CDR3nt: TGCGCCAGCAGCTTAACAGGGACGGGCACCGGGGAGCTGTTTTTT
CDR3aa: CASSLTGTGTGELFF
abundance: -
j_gene: TRBJ2-2
d_gene: -
v_gene: TRBV5-1

CDR3nt: TGCGCCAGCTTCCCCCGTGCGGACAGGGGCACAGATACGCAGTATTTT
CDR3aa: CASFPRADRGTDTQYF
abundance: -
j_gene: TRBJ2-3
d_gene: TRBD1
v_gene: TRBV5-1

CDR3nt: TGTGCCAGCAGTCAAAGGGGGCAGTTCTACGAGCAGTACTTC
CDR3aa: CASSQRGQFYEQYF
abundance: few
j_gene: TRBJ2-7
d_gene: TRBD1
v_gene: TRBV11-3

CDR3nt: TGTGCCAGCAGCTTGAGTGGGCCCCCGTCCCAAGAGACCCAGTACTTC
CDR3aa: CASSLSGPPSQETQYF
abundance: few
j_gene: TRBJ2-5
d_gene: -
v_gene: TRBV7-2

CDR3nt: TGTGCCAGCAGCCCCCACCAGAACACTGAAGCTTTCTTT
CDR3aa: CASSPHQNTEAFF
abundance: few
j_gene: TRBJ1-1
d_gene: -
v_gene: TRBV7-2

CDR3nt: TGTGCCTGGAGTGTATATGGGAGTAACACTGAAGCTTTCTTT
CDR3aa: CAWSVYGSNTEAFF
abundance: few
j_gene: TRBJ1-1
d_gene: -
v_gene: TRBV30

CDR3nt: TGTGCCAGCAGTTTAGGGACAGGGCATCAGCCCCAGCATTTT
CDR3aa: CASSLGTGHQPQHF
abundance: few
j_gene: TRBJ1-5
d_gene: TRBD1
v_gene: TRBV28

CDR3nt: TGTGCCAGCAGTTTATTAGGTCTACGGGGGGTCGGTACGCAGTATTTT
CDR3aa: CASSLLGLRGVGTQYF
abundance: -
j_gene: TRBJ2-3
d_gene: TRBD2
v_gene: TRBV28